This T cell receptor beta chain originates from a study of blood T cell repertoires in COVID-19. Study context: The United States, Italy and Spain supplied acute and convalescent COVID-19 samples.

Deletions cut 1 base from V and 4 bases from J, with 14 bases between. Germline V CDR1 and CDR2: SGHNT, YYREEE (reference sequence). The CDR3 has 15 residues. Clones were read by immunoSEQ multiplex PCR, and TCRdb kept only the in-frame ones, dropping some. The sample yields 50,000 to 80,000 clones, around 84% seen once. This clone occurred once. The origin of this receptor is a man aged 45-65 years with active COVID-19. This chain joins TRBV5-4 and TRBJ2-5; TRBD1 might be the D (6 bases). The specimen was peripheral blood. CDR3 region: CASSLIQGLTETQYF. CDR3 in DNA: TGTGCCAGCAGCTTGATTCAGGGGCTTACAGAGACCCAGTACTTC. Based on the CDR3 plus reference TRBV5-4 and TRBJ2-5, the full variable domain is ETGVTQSPTHLIKTRGQQVTLRCSSQSGHNTVSWYQQALGQGPQFIFQYYREEENGRGNFPPRFSGLQFPNYSSELNVNALELDDSALYLCASSLIQGLTETQYFGPGTRLLVL.